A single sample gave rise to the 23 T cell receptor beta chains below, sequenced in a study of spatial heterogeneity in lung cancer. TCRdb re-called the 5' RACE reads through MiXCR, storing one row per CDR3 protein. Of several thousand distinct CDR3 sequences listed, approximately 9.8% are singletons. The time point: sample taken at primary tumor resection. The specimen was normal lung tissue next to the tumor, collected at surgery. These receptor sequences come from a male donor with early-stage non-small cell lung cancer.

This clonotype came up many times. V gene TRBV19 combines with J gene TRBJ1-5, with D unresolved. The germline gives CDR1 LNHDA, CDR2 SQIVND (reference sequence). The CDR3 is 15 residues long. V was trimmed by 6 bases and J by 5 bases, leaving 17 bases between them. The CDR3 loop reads CASSRDLNEHQPQHF. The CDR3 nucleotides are TGTGCCAGTAGCCGAGATCTAAATGAACATCAGCCCCAGCATTTT.

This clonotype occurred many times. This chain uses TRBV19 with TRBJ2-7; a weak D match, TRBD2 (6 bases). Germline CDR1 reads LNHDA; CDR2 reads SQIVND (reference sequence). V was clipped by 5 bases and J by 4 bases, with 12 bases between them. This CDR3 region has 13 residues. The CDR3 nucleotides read TGTGCCAGTAGTTCGGGACTTGGATACGAGCAGTACTTC. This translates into CASSSGLGYEQYF. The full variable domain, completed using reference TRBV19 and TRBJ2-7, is DGGITQSPKYLFRKEGQNVTLSCEQNLNHDAMYWYRQDPGQGLRLIYYSQIVNDFQKGDIAEGYSVSREKKESFPLTVTSAQKNPTAFYLCASSSGLGYEQYFGPGTRLTVT.

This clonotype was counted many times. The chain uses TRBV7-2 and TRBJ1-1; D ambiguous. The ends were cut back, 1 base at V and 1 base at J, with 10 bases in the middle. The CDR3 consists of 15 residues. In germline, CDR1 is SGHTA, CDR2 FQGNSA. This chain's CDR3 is CASSLEAGSNTEAFF. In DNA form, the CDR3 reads TGTGCCAGCAGCTTAGAGGCGGGTTCGAACACTGAAGCTTTCTTT.

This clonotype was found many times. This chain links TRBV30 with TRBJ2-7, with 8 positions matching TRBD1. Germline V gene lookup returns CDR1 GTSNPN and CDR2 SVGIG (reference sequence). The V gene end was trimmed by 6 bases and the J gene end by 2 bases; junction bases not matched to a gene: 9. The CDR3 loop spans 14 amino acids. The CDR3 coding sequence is TGTGCCTGCCTATTCAGGGGGCGCGCCTACGAGCAGTACTTC. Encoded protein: CACLFRGRAYEQYF. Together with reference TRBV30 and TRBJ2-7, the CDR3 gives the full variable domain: SQTIHQWPATLVQPVGSPLSLECTVEGTSNPNLYWYRQAAGRGLQLLFYSVGIGQISSEVPQNLSASRPQDRQFILSSKKLLLSDSGFYLCACLFRGRAYEQYFGPGTRLTVT.

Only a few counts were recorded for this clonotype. This CDR3 is CSVEPEGGELFF. The CDR3, as DNA: TGCAGCGTTGAACCTGAAGGCGGGGAGCTGTTTTTT. The rearrangement uses TRBV29-1 and TRBJ2-2; D is undetermined. This CDR3 has 12 amino acids. The germline gives CDR1 SQVTM, CDR2 ANQGSEA. Trimming left V 2 bases short and J 7 bases short, with 8 bases between.

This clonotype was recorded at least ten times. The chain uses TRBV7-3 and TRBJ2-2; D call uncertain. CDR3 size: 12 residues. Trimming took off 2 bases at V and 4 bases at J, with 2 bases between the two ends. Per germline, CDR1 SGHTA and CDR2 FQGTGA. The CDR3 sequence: CASSLFTGELFF. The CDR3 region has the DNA TGTGCCAGCAGCTTATTCACCGGGGAGCTGTTTTTT.

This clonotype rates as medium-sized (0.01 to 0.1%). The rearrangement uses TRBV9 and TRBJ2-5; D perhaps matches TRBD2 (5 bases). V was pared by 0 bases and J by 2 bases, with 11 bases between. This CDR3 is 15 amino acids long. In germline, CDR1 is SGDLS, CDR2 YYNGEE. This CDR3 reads CASSVDGVGQETQYF. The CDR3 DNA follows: TGTGCCAGCAGCGTAGACGGGGTCGGGCAAGAGACCCAGTACTTC.

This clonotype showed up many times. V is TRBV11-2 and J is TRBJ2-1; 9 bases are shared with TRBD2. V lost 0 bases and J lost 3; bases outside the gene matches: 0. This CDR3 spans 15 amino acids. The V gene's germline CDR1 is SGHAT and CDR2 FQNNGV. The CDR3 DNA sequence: TGTGCCAGCAGCTTAGATAGCGGGAGCTACAATGAGCAGTTCTTC. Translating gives CASSLDSGSYNEQFF.

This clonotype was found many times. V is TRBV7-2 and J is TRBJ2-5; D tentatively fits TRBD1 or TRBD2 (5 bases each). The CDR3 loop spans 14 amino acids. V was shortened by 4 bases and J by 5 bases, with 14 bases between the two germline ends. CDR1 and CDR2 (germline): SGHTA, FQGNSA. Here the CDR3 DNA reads TGTGCCAGCAGCTCCTCCGGGACCCGGGAGACCCAGTACTTC. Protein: CASSSSGTRETQYF.

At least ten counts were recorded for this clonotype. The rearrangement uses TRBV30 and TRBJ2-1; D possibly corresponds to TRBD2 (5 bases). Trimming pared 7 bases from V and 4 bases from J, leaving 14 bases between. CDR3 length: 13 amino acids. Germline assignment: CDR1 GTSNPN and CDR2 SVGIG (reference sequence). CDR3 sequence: CASNRDRYNEQFF. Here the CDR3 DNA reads TGTGCCTCCAACCGGGATAGATACAATGAGCAGTTCTTC.

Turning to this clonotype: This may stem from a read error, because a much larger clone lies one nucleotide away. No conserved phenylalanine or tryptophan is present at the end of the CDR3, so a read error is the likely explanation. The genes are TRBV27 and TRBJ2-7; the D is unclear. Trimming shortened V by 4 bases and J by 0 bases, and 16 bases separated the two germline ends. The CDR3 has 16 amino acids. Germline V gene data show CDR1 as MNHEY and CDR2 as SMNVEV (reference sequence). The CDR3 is CASSSVTWPPSYEQYI. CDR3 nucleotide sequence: TGTGCCAGCAGTTCCGTGACATGGCCCCCCTCCTACGAGCAGTACATC.

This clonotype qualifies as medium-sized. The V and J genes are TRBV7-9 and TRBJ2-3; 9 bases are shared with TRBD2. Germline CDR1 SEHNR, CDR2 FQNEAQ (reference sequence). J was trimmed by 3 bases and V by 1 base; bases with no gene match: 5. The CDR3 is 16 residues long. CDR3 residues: CASSLDLAGRTDTQYF. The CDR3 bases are TGTGCCAGCAGCTTAGATCTAGCGGGAAGGACAGATACGCAGTATTTT.

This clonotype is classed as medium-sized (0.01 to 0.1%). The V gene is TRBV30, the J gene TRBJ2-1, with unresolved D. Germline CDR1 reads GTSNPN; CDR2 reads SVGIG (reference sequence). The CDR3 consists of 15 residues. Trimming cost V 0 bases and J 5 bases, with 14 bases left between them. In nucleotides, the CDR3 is TGTGCCTGGAGTGTAATCGGTCCGTATAACAATGAGCAGTTCTTC. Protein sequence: CAWSVIGPYNNEQFF.

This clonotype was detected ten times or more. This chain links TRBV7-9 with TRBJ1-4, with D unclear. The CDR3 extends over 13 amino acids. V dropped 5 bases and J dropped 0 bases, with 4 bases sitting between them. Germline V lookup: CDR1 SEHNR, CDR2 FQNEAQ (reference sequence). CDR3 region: CASSPPTNEKLFF. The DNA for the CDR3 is TGTGCCAGCAGCCCTCCAACTAATGAAAAACTGTTTTTT. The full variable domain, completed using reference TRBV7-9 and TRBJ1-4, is DTGVSQNPRHKITKRGQNVTFRCDPISEHNRLYWYRQTLGQGPEFLTYFQNEAQLEKSRLLSDRFSAERPKGSFSTLEIQRTEQGDSAMYLCASSPPTNEKLFFGSGTQLSVL.

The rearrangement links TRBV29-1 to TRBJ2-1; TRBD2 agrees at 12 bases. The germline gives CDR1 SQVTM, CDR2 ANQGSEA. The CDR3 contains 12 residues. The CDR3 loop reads CVAGLAGNEQFF. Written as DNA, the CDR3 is TGCGTTGCTGGACTAGCGGGGAACGAGCAGTTCTTC.

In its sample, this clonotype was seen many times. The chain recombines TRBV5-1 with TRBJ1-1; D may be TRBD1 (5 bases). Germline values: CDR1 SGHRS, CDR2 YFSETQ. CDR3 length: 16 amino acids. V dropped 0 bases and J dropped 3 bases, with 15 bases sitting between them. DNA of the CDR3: TGCGCCAGCAGCTTGGTAGTTGCGGCCAGGGACACTGAAGCTTTCTTT. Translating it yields CASSLVVAARDTEAFF.

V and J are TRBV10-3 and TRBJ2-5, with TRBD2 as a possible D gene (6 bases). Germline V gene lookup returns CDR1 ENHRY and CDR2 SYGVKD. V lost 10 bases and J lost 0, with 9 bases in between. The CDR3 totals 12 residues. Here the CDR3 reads CASSGNQETQYF. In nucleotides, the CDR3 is TGTGCCAGTAGCGGAAACCAAGAGACCCAGTACTTC.

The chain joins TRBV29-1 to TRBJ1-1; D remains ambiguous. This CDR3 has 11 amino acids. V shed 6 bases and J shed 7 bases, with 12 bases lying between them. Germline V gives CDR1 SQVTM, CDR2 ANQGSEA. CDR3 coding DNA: TGCAGCGTGGCTGGACGGTATGAAGCTTTCTTT. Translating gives CSVAGRYEAFF.

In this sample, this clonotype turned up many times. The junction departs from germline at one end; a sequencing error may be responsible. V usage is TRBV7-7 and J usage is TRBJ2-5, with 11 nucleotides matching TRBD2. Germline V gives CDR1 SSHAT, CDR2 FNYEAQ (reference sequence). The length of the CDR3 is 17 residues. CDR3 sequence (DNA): TGTGCTAGCAGCCCTTTAGCGGGAGGGCCGGGACAAGAGACCCAGTACTTC. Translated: CASSPLAGGPGQETQYF.

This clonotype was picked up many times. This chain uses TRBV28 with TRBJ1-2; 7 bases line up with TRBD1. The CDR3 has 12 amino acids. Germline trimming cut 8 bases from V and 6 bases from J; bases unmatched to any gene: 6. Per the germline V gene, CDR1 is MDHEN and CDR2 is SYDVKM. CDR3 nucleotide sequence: TGTGCCAGCGGAGACAGGGTTGATGGCTACACCTTC. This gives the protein CASGDRVDGYTF.

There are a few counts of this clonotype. The CDR3 sequence: CASSQIWADNTGELFF. The CDR3 region has the DNA TGTGCCAGCAGCCAAATTTGGGCAGATAACACCGGGGAGCTGTTTTTT. The chain joins TRBV14 to TRBJ2-2, with D hard to call. The germline V gene encodes CDR1 SGHDN and CDR2 FVKESK. The CDR3 runs to 16 residues. Trimming shortened V by 2 bases and J by 2 bases, and 12 bases separated the two germline ends.

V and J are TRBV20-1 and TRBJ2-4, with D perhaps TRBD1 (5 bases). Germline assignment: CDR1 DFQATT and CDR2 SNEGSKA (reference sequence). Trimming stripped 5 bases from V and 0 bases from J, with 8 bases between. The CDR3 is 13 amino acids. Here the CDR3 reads CSALDRAKNIQYF. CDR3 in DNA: TGCAGTGCTCTAGACAGAGCCAAAAACATTCAGTACTTC.

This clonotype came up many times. This chain's CDR3 is CATSGGFRTDTQYF. The CDR3 nucleotides are TGTGCCACCAGTGGGGGCTTCCGCACAGATACGCAGTATTTT. The rearrangement links TRBV24-1 to TRBJ2-3; D is perhaps TRBD1 (5 bases). The ends were cut back, 5 bases at V and 1 base at J, with 9 bases in the middle. CDR3 length equals 14 residues. Germline V CDR1 and CDR2: KGHDR, SFDVKD.